These T cell receptor beta chains were read from a single sample in a study of response to subunit inactivated influenza vaccine. MiXCR, run by TCRdb on the RT-PCR reads, gives a single entry per CDR3 protein. The sample has about 700,000 distinct CDR3 sequences, approximately 15% seen once. This material consisted of PBMCs from blood, taken roughly 2 weeks before vaccination. These receptors originate from a man aged 45-60 years who received an inactivated influenza vaccine. The CDR3 runs from the conserved cysteine through the conserved F or W. A D gene is named only where the DNA matches it firmly. Size is omitted from some rows. Given values are once, few, many or a class for expanded clones.

cdr3_nt: TGTGCCACCAGTGTTAGCGGGGGGAACACCGGGGAGCTGTTTTTT
cdr3_aa: CATSVSGGNTGELFF
j_call: TRBJ2-2
d_call: TRBD2
v_call: TRBV24-1
clone_size: .

cdr3_nt: TGCGCCAGCAGCTCGGGACAGGAAGAATACGAGCAGTACTTC
cdr3_aa: CASSSGQEEYEQYF
j_call: TRBJ2-7
d_call: TRBD1
v_call: TRBV5-1
clone_size: many

cdr3_nt: TGCGCCAGCAGCTGGAGTGACACCCAATCTTTGAAGGAGCAGTTCTTC
cdr3_aa: CASSWSDTQSLKEQFF
j_call: TRBJ2-1
d_call: .
v_call: TRBV5-1
clone_size: .

cdr3_nt: TGTGCCATCGGCCCCGGCGGGAGCCTACCCCAAGAGACCCAGTACTTC
cdr3_aa: CAIGPGGSLPQETQYF
j_call: TRBJ2-5
d_call: TRBD2
v_call: TRBV10-3
clone_size: .

cdr3_nt: TGTGCCAGCAGCCGACCGGGACATCGGTTAGACTTC
cdr3_aa: CASSRPGHRLDF
j_call: TRBJ2-7
d_call: .
v_call: TRBV14
clone_size: few

cdr3_nt: TGCGCCAGCAGCCAACTTCCCCAGGCAATGAACACTGAAGCTTTCTTT
cdr3_aa: CASSQLPQAMNTEAFF
j_call: TRBJ1-1
d_call: .
v_call: TRBV4-1
clone_size: once

cdr3_nt: TGTGCCAGCAGCTTAATCTCGGGGACCGGGGAGCTGTTTTTT
cdr3_aa: CASSLISGTGELFF
j_call: TRBJ2-2
d_call: .
v_call: TRBV11-2
clone_size: .

cdr3_nt: TGTGCCAGCAGCCAATACGGATTAGCTTACAATGAGCAGTTCTTC
cdr3_aa: CASSQYGLAYNEQFF
j_call: TRBJ2-1
d_call: .
v_call: TRBV3-1
clone_size: .

cdr3_nt: TGCGCCAGCAGCTTGCAACCGGGAAAGGACACTGAAGCTTTCTTT
cdr3_aa: CASSLQPGKDTEAFF
j_call: TRBJ1-1
d_call: .
v_call: TRBV5-1
clone_size: many

cdr3_nt: TGCAGCGCCCTCAAACTACAGGGGGCAACCTACGAGCAGTACTTC
cdr3_aa: CSALKLQGATYEQYF
j_call: TRBJ2-7
d_call: TRBD1
v_call: TRBV29-1
clone_size: many

cdr3_nt: TGCAGTGCTAATGGAGCCGGGACTAGCGGGCAGAGCTCCTACAATGAGCAGTTCTTC
cdr3_aa: CSANGAGTSGQSSYNEQFF
j_call: TRBJ2-1
d_call: TRBD2
v_call: TRBV20-1
clone_size: .

cdr3_nt: TGCGCCAGCAGCTTGGTAGCGGGACATACCACCGGGGAGCTGTTTTTT
cdr3_aa: CASSLVAGHTTGELFF
j_call: TRBJ2-2
d_call: TRBD2
v_call: TRBV5-1
clone_size: few

cdr3_nt: TGTGCCAGCAGCTTAGTGGGGGCGGAAGGCTACACCTTC
cdr3_aa: CASSLVGAEGYTF
j_call: TRBJ1-2
d_call: .
v_call: TRBV7-2
clone_size: .

cdr3_nt: TGCGCCAGCACAAGCGGGGGGACTAGCACAGATACGCAGTATTTT
cdr3_aa: CASTSGGTSTDTQYF
j_call: TRBJ2-3
d_call: TRBD2
v_call: TRBV5-1
clone_size: few

cdr3_nt: TGTGCCAGCAGAGCCGACAGGGTCACTGAAGCTTTCTTT
cdr3_aa: CASRADRVTEAFF
j_call: TRBJ1-1
d_call: TRBD1
v_call: TRBV6-1
clone_size: few

cdr3_nt: TGTGCCAGCAGTCCTCCCCGGGGGGGGAGCCACGAGCAGTACTTC
cdr3_aa: CASSPPRGGSHEQYF
j_call: TRBJ2-7
d_call: TRBD2
v_call: TRBV6-1
clone_size: .

cdr3_nt: TGTGCCAGCAGCCAAGATCCCAGAGGGGCCCAGGATTCACCCCTCCACTTT
cdr3_aa: CASSQDPRGAQDSPLHF
j_call: TRBJ1-6
d_call: .
v_call: TRBV4-2
clone_size: .

cdr3_nt: TGCAGCTTTTGGGGGCCGGGTAGTGCAGATACGCAGTATTTT
cdr3_aa: CSFWGPGSADTQYF
j_call: TRBJ2-3
d_call: .
v_call: TRBV29-1
clone_size: .

cdr3_nt: TGTGCCACCAGTGGCGGAAGCTCCTACAATGAGCAGTTCTTC
cdr3_aa: CATSGGSSYNEQFF
j_call: TRBJ2-1
d_call: .
v_call: TRBV24-1
clone_size: many

cdr3_nt: TGCAGCGTTGACCAGGGCGGGGCCGAGCAGTACTTC
cdr3_aa: CSVDQGGAEQYF
j_call: TRBJ2-7
d_call: .
v_call: TRBV29-1
clone_size: many

cdr3_nt: TGCAGTGCTAGTGATTTAGGGACAGCGATAGAGCCCCAGCATTTT
cdr3_aa: CSASDLGTAIEPQHF
j_call: TRBJ1-5
d_call: TRBD1
v_call: TRBV20-1
clone_size: .

cdr3_nt: TGTGCCAGCAGTGAGCGGTGGAGCGGCTATGGCTACACCTTC
cdr3_aa: CASSERWSGYGYTF
j_call: TRBJ1-2
d_call: .
v_call: TRBV2
clone_size: few